A single sample gave rise to the 27 T cell receptor beta chains below, sequenced in a study of Graves' ophthalmopathy and Graves' hyperthyroidism. Amplification targeted the TCR beta CDR3 regions, with RNA transcripts as the source material. First-round RT-PCR relied on HTBI primers, and a second-round multiplex PCR came next. TCRdb redid the calling of the multiplex PCR reads with MiXCR, one entry per CDR3 protein. The repertoire holds over a million distinct CDR3 sequences, around a third seen once, with roughly 11% in the top ten. The material sequenced was peripheral blood or thyroid tissue (not recorded which). Every receptor here comes from an adult man with Graves' hyperthyroidism.

This clonotype was detected a few times. This chain connects TRBV5-1 to TRBJ1-2, with D uncertain. CDR3 size: 15 residues. Trimming left V 5 bases short and J 6 bases short, with 20 bases between. Germline CDR1 is SGHRS and CDR2 is YFSETQ. CDR3 in amino acids: CASRPEWSFSHGYTF. The CDR3 nucleotides read TGCGCCAGCAGGCCAGAGTGGAGCTTCTCTCATGGCTACACCTTC.

Worth noting for this clonotype: This may come from a read error, since a much larger clone is one base off. The conserved closing phenylalanine or tryptophan is absent in this CDR3, likely reflecting a read error. This chain uses TRBV14 with TRBJ1-6, with no clear D. Trimming took off 4 bases at V and 7 bases at J, with 11 bases between the two ends. CDR1 and CDR2 (germline): SGHDN, FVKESK. The CDR3 loop spans 14 amino acids. CDR3 sequence (DNA): TGTGCCAGCAGCCTACCCCTATACAATTCACCCCTCCACCTT. Its translation: CASSLPLYNSPLHL.

There are many counts of this clonotype. The chain is built from TRBV2 and TRBJ2-2, with unresolved D. CDR3 length: 15 residues. V gave up 4 bases and J gave up 1 base, with 10 bases separating them. The germline V gene encodes CDR1 SNHLY and CDR2 FYNNEI. This CDR3 reads CASSGGQLNTGELFF. The CDR3 DNA reads as TGTGCCAGCAGTGGGGGTCAGCTGAACACCGGGGAGCTGTTTTTT.

The rearrangement joins TRBV6-5 to TRBJ2-7, with a tentative D call TRBD2 (6 bases). CDR1 is MNHEY, CDR2 SVGAGI, per germline. This CDR3 has 15 residues. Trimming left V 7 bases short and J 2 bases short, with 18 bases between. CDR3 nucleotide sequence: TGTGCCAGCACGGGGGAGCGGGCAAACACCTACGAGCAGTACTTC. Translating gives CASTGERANTYEQYF.

There are many counts of this clonotype. V usage is TRBV6-1 and J usage is TRBJ1-6; no reliable D call. This CDR3 has 13 residues. Germline V lookup: CDR1 MNHNS, CDR2 SASEGT. Trimming cost V 7 bases and J 7 bases, with 11 bases left between them. The DNA of the CDR3 is TGTGCCAGCACAAATACCCGAAATTCACCCCTCCACTTT. Translation gives CASTNTRNSPLHF.

The chain couples TRBV6-2 or TRBV6-3 to TRBJ1-5, with 7 bases identical to TRBD1. Trimming removed 2 bases from V and 0 bases from J; junction bases left unmatched: 7. Germline CDR1 and CDR2: MNHEY and SVGEGT. CDR3 length: 17 residues. CDR3 region: CASSYPTGIYSNQPQHF. As DNA, the CDR3 is TGTGCCAGCAGTTACCCGACAGGGATTTATAGCAATCAGCCCCAGCATTTT.

This clonotype was found a few times. The chain joins TRBV25-1 to TRBJ1-4; 7 positions agree with TRBD1. V shed 0 bases and J 6 bases; nucleotides not matched to a gene: 1. This CDR3 is built from 14 residues. Germline values: CDR1 MGHDK, CDR2 SYGVNS. The CDR3 nucleotides are TGTGCCAGCAGTGAATATCAGGGGGATGAAAAACTGTTTTTT. It codes for CASSEYQGDEKLFF.

Ten or more counts support this clonotype. The chain is built from TRBV12-3 or TRBV12-4 and TRBJ1-1; D unresolved. V lost 6 bases and J 3 bases, leaving 8 bases between the germline ends. CDR3 length: 12 amino acids. CDR3 protein: CASRYRYTEAFF. CDR3 nucleotide sequence: TGTGCCAGCAGATACCGGTACACTGAAGCTTTCTTT.

This sequence joins TRBV7-3 and TRBJ2-2; the match to TRBD1 covers 10 bases. The CDR3 consists of 16 residues. Germline V gives CDR1 SGHTA, CDR2 FQGTGA. V shed 5 bases, J shed 9 bases, and the junction held 12 bases outside the gene matches. The DNA of the CDR3 is TGTGCCAGCAGCGGAGGGACAGGGGTGATTCTACGGGAGCTGTTTTTT. It yields the protein CASSGGTGVILRELFF.

This clonotype appeared a few times. CDR3 coding DNA: TGTGCCAGCAGCCAAGATGGGCGGTCCTACGAGCAGTACTTC. Amino acid sequence: CASSQDGRSYEQYF. V and J are TRBV3-1 and TRBJ2-7; no firm D call. The CDR3 totals 14 residues. Between the trimmed V and J ends, which lost 0 bases and 1 base, there was a span of 7 bases. CDR1 LGHDT and CDR2 YNNKEL come from the germline V gene (reference sequence).

Comment on this clonotype: At one boundary the junction diverges from the germline segment, which might be a read error. The V and J genes are TRBV10-2 and TRBJ2-7; D uncertain. The CDR3 has 14 residues. Germline CDR1 WSHSY, CDR2 SAAADI. Written as DNA, the CDR3 is TGTGCCAGCAGCGTCCCCCTCCCCTTCTACGAGCAGTGCTTC. It yields the protein CASSVPLPFYEQCF.

The table lists this clonotype with many counts. The chain is built from TRBV18 and TRBJ1-1; D not resolved. Germline assignment: CDR1 KGHSH and CDR2 LQKENI. The ends were cut back, 1 base at V and 2 bases at J, with 17 bases in the middle. This CDR3 has 17 amino acids. The CDR3 DNA reads as TGTGCCAGCTCACCACAGGTACAGACCAGAATTAACACTGAAGCTTTCTTT. It translates to CASSPQVQTRINTEAFF.

The table lists this clonotype with a few counts. The chain employs TRBV6-1 and TRBJ2-2; D ambiguous. The CDR3 contains 13 residues. V dropped 5 bases and J dropped 7 bases, with 11 bases sitting between them. Germline V lookup: CDR1 MNHNS, CDR2 SASEGT. CDR3 region: CASSYSSGGELFF. For the CDR3, the DNA is TGTGCCAGCAGTTACTCTTCTGGCGGGGAGCTGTTTTTT.

This clonotype was seen a single time. V usage is TRBV7-9 and J usage is TRBJ2-5; D may be TRBD2 (5 bases). CDR1 SEHNR and CDR2 FQNEAQ come from the germline V gene (reference sequence). V was clipped by 5 bases and J by 5 bases, with 15 bases between them. This CDR3 comprises 14 residues. CDR3 protein: CASSPRGPCETQYF. The CDR3, as DNA: TGTGCCAGCAGCCCCAGAGGGCCCTGTGAGACCCAGTACTTC.

This clonotype was counted only a few times. The chain uses TRBV18 and TRBJ2-5; a weak D match, TRBD1 (5 bases). V lost 1 base and J 5 bases, leaving 8 bases between the germline ends. CDR1 and CDR2 (germline): KGHSH, LQKENI. The CDR3 is 13 amino acids. CDR3 sequence (DNA): TGTGCCAGCTCACCACGGAACAGGGAGACCCAGTACTTC. Its translation is CASSPRNRETQYF.

Many counts were recorded for this clonotype. The genes are TRBV15 and TRBJ2-5, with 12 bases matching TRBD2. Germline CDR1 LNHNV, CDR2 YYDKDF (reference sequence). V lost 7 bases, J lost 6 bases, and 15 bases stayed unmatched. The CDR3 covers 17 residues. The CDR3 region has the DNA TGTGCCACCAACTCCGACGGACTAGCGGGAAGACGGCAGACCCAGTACTTC. Protein: CATNSDGLAGRRQTQYF.

Note on this clonotype: This may arise from a read error, as a much more abundant clone is one base away. This rearrangement joins TRBV6-1 to TRBJ1-1; D not resolved. Germline assignment: CDR1 MNHNS and CDR2 SASEGT. V lost 5 bases, J lost 7 bases, and 20 bases lay in between. The CDR3 is 15 amino acids. CDR3 sequence: CASSPASSGVSEAFF. Here the CDR3 DNA reads TGTGCCAGCAGTCCTGCGTCGTCCGGGGTCAGTGAAGCTTTCTTT.

The table lists this clonotype with many counts. The CDR3 bases are TGTGCCAGCAGCCCCCCGCCTCCTGGTGGCTACACCTTC. Translation gives CASSPPPPGGYTF. J is TRBJ1-2 and V is TRBV11-2; no definite D call. CDR1 and CDR2 (germline): SGHAT, FQNNGV. Trimming stripped 5 bases from V and 7 bases from J, with 14 bases between. This CDR3 has 13 amino acids.

This clonotype was observed many times. The gene calls are TRBV9 and TRBJ2-5; 7 positions agree with TRBD2. The CDR3 consists of 16 residues. J gave up 3 bases and V 3 bases, and 11 bases lay outside the gene matches. From germline, CDR1 is SGDLS and CDR2 YYNGEE. Here the CDR3 reads CASSEASGALKETQYF. In nucleotides, the CDR3 is TGTGCCAGCAGCGAGGCTAGCGGCGCGCTGAAAGAGACCCAGTACTTC.

Ten or more counts support this clonotype. This chain links TRBV2 with TRBJ2-7; 10 bases line up with TRBD1. Trimming took 6 bases from V and 2 from J; bases not matched to a gene: 13. CDR1 and CDR2 (germline): SNHLY, FYNNEI. CDR3 length: 17 amino acids. Here the CDR3 reads CASSRYTGTGATYEQYF. The CDR3 nucleotides are TGTGCCAGCAGCAGATATACCGGGACAGGGGCGACCTACGAGCAGTACTTC.

This clonotype has a single count. The chain joins TRBV5-6 to TRBJ1-6, with a possible D match to TRBD1 (5 bases). The V gene's germline CDR1 is SGHDT and CDR2 YYEEEE. The germline V and J ends were trimmed by 6 bases and 7 bases, with 14 bases remaining between them. The CDR3 runs to 14 residues. CDR3 DNA: TGTGCCAGCAATATGCGGGGCATCAATTCACCCCTCCACTTT. Translating gives CASNMRGINSPLHF.

This clonotype was counted at least ten times. The chain uses TRBV4-1 and TRBJ2-6; no reliable D call. The CDR3 is made up of 17 amino acids. The germline gives CDR1 MGHRA, CDR2 YSYEKL. The V and J ends lost 1 base and 1 base respectively, with 11 bases between them. DNA for the CDR3: TGCGCCAGCAGCCAAGTCAGCGACCCTTCTGGGGCCAACGTCCTGACTTTC. Amino acid sequence: CASSQVSDPSGANVLTF.

This clonotype was seen a handful of times. The chain combines TRBV12-3 or TRBV12-4 with TRBJ2-7, with a possible D match to TRBD2 (6 bases). Trimming shortened V by 1 base and J by 2 bases, and 12 bases separated the two germline ends. The CDR3 covers 15 residues. CDR3 coding DNA: TGTGCCAGCAGTTTAGAGCGGGCCACTACCTACGAGCAGTACTTC. Amino acids: CASSLERATTYEQYF.

V gene TRBV5-1 combines with J gene TRBJ2-7; TRBD2 might be the D (6 bases). CDR3 length: 15 residues. Trimming cost V 0 bases and J 2 bases, with 12 bases left between them. Per the germline V gene, CDR1 is SGHRS and CDR2 is YFSETQ. CDR3 amino acids: CASSLEAGYPYEQYF. The DNA for the CDR3 is TGCGCCAGCAGCTTGGAGGCGGGGTACCCCTACGAGCAGTACTTC.

With respect to this clonotype: The junction shows a germline mismatch at one end, possibly a read error. The chain carries TRBV2 and TRBJ1-3; tentatively, D is TRBD1 (6 bases). The CDR3 spans 15 residues. Germline V lookup: CDR1 SNHLY, CDR2 FYNNEI. The CDR3 reads CASTEQGLSGNTIYF. CDR3 nucleotides: TGTGCCAGCACTGAACAGGGCCTCTCTGGAAACACCATATATTTT.

This chain joins TRBV5-1 and TRBJ1-3, with D possibly TRBD1 on 6 matching bases. Deletions cut 5 bases from V and 4 bases from J, with 13 bases between. CDR1 SGHRS and CDR2 YFSETQ come from the germline V gene. There are 14 residues in the CDR3. This CDR3 reads CASRPGADGNTIYF. CDR3 sequence (DNA): TGCGCCAGCAGGCCAGGGGCGGACGGAAACACCATATATTTT.

This clonotype has ten or more counts. This chain uses TRBV9 with TRBJ2-7; 10 bases are shared with TRBD1. The CDR3 has 14 residues. The trim removed 2 bases at V and 7 bases at J, leaving 6 bases unmatched. Germline V CDR1 and CDR2: SGDLS, YYNGEE. The CDR3 protein is CASSVGTGVLEQYF. The CDR3 DNA reads as TGTGCCAGCAGCGTCGGGACAGGGGTGTTAGAGCAGTACTTC.